This TCR beta chain was sequenced for a study of Ad26.COV2.S vaccination and SARS-CoV-2 variants. The overall study: The study gave Ad26.COV2.S intramuscularly, once or twice 56 days apart.

The treatment: some 19 received Ad26.COV2.S at low or high dose, single or two shots; roughly five received placebo; per-sample allocation not given. Samples were taken on day 63 after the first vaccine or placebo injection. An Ad26 vector that expressed Wuhan-strain SARS-CoV-2 spike constituted the vaccine. The CDR3 totals 13 residues. Trimming removed 7 bases from V and 5 bases from J; junction bases left unmatched: 1. Study-level findings and limits: Reportedly, spike-specific CD8+ and CD4+ T cell responses achieved substantial breadth once vaccination had taken place.

Libraries were prepared by immunoSEQ multiplex PCR; TCRdb keeps only in-frame clonotypes and omits some of them. The data show about 350,000 clones, roughly 90% seen once. With regard to this clone: Its target is not known.

The chain joins TRBV12-3 or TRBV12-4 to TRBJ2-1; 11 bases line up with TRBD1. Sequencing used peripheral blood, obtained in a trial of Ad26.COV2.S vaccine versus placebo. This clonotype originated in a person between 18 and 65 years old who received the Ad26.COV2.S COVID-19 vaccine or a placebo. CDR3 bases: TGTGCCAGCACGGGACAGGGGGACAATGAGCAGTTCTTC. Translated: CASTGQGDNEQFF.